Given below is one T cell receptor (beta chain) in context. The specificity of this receptor is unknown. There are no base qualities to consult, and no much larger clone falls within one base. Library generation was performed with the immunoSEQ multiplex PCR assay. For the multiplex PCR, a mixture combining 60 forward primers for TCR Vbeta segments and 13 reverse primers for TCR Jbeta segments was used. A multiplex PCR assay on genomic DNA amplified the CDR3 region of rearranged TCR beta genes. The amplified TCR beta libraries were sequenced on the Illumina HiSeq System as 87-base-pair reads. Concerning the study's data processing: A later analysis tallied around 82 million unique TCR beta chains across the roughly 610 repertoires, and approximately 12 million of those chains were shared by two or more donors. Raw reads were error-corrected and collapsed into unique sequences with a nearest-neighbor algorithm that merged closely related sequences to remove PCR and sequencing errors. CDR3 sequences were aligned to IMGT reference sequences to assign V, D and J gene segments. For a sequence to be retained, a match of at least six nucleotides to both a V gene segment and a J gene segment was required. A rearrangement was called productive if the CDR3 had no stop codons and remained in frame with V and J, and every other rearrangement was called non-productive. CDR3 was defined according to IMGT convention as the region running from the second conserved V-encoded cysteine to the conserved J-encoded phenylalanine. The earlier analysis of about 610 of the donors excluded sequences that lacked an unambiguous match to a single V gene segment. An earlier analysis of 587 of the donors classified V segments as functional when productive rearrangements were above 56.7% and as segregating when the standard deviation between donors was above 5%. A statistical classification framework was developed to diagnose cytomegalovirus status using the catalog of TCR beta chain sequences. A later analysis assigned V and J genes by comparing TCR nucleotide sequences with IMGT/GENE-DB human TR gene sequences. Using the TCRdist pipeline, a later analysis assigned CDR3 sequences along with most-parsimonious VDJ recombination scenarios. In a later analysis, every TCR beta chain was defined by the combination of its CDR3 amino acid sequence and its V-gene family, and reads without a unique V-gene family were dropped. In a later analysis, some 600 highly shared, low-generation-probability nucleotide sequences were removed to address suspected cross-contamination and a sequencing artifact. In a later analysis, a clonal expansion index was calculated for each public chain from normalized within-repertoire ranks of inferred template counts. A later analysis computed generation probabilities with a VDJ recombination model fitted to out-of-frame rearrangements, and checked the results against IGoR. A later analysis scored TCR-TCR, TCR-HLA and TCR-CMV co-occurrence with hypergeometric tests, applying a repertoire-size bias correction to TCR pairs. A later analysis estimated false discovery rates by permuting HLA or CMV assignments 20 times. A later analysis grouped co-occurring TCRs with DBSCAN, adding TCRdist sequence similarity when clustering within HLA-allele-positive subsets. Repertoires with fewer than 30,000 or more than 120,000 public chains were left out of co-occurrence clustering, as were five repertoires with anomalous nucleotide sharing. Not all clones reach the TCRdb copy of this immuneACCESS table, which keeps in-frame sequences only. Checked studies attribute under half of the gap to unresolved V genes and leave the rest unexplained. V and J calls and clone size are as listed in that table; D and trimming were resolved from the DNA. This sample has 150,000 to 200,000 clones in its table, and around three quarters of those were observed once. The ten most abundant clones make up 2% to 2.5% of the sample.

The cohort was made up of 500 to 850 healthy bone marrow donors. At the time of sampling, all cohort members were nominally healthy, though unrecorded immune exposures were likely present. The donor tested CMV seropositive, placing the donor among the 289 seropositive members of the cohort. Each donor provided a peripheral blood sample, and peripheral blood mononuclear cells were used for TCR beta sequencing. Genomic DNA was extracted from the blood cell samples with the Qiagen DNeasy Blood Extraction Kit. The data were obtained in a study of cytomegalovirus exposure and HLA in healthy donors (dated by TCRdb to about 2017). For the study in its entirety: An earlier analysis of more than 550 of the donors reported about 300 Gb of sequence data and some 110 million unique TCR beta sequences obtained from roughly 180 million T cells. Approximately 330 gigabases of sequencing data and about 92 million unique TCR sequences made up an early release that covered several hundred HLA-typed donors. The genetic ancestry cluster associated with self-reported Caucasian donors included 81% of the 300 to 400 genotyped donors. The study aimed to test whether cataloging public T cell receptors could reveal signatures of past pathogen exposure. The study profiled the T cell repertoires of 500 to 800 subjects by immunosequencing and related them to cytomegalovirus serostatus. Along with the approximately 620-subject first cohort, a separate validation cohort of over a hundred different subjects was used. The study combined high-throughput TCR immunosequencing, statistical association of individual TCRs with disease status, and machine learning to predict cytomegalovirus infection status. A later analysis re-analyzed previously published TCR beta repertoires from roughly 630 donors and added high-resolution HLA genotyping to study TCR occurrence patterns. Rather than drawing on any new phenotypic data, the later analysis identified candidate immune exposures from TCR beta sequences and the way those sequences occurred across donors. An earlier analysis of around 580 of the donors used high-throughput TCR beta sequencing to judge whether each TCR beta V gene segment behaved as functional or pseudogenic. Donor age, sex, ethnicity and CMV serostatus were compiled together with the repertoire data. Genome-wide SNP genotypes for about 60% of the 666 donors were used in a later genetic analysis, which treated that subset as a discovery cohort. Every discovery cohort repertoire had been produced on one sequencing platform. HLA typing covered class I and class II loci at four-digit resolution. The number of typed donors differed by locus: roughly 620-630 for A, B, C, DRB1 and DQB1; 500 to 550 for DQA1; about 600 for DPA1; and roughly 490 for DPB1. Because of strong linkage in the cohort, five DR-DQ haplotypes were treated as single units for association and clustering. Among 398 genotyped donors of the cohort, an average of around 240,000 unique TCR beta nucleotide sequences was sequenced per donor, of which about 19% were non-productive.

The investigation overall reported the following: A later genetic analysis reported fewer N-insertions in productive TCRs among donors in an Asian-associated ancestry cluster than the roughly 690-donor mean. In a later analysis, several top co-occurrence clusters were reported to appear linked to parvovirus B19, influenza, CMV and Epstein-Barr virus. Presence/absence analyses assumed roughly uniform sequencing depth across donors, an assumption that may not hold. When HLA alleles, especially DR and DQ, strongly co-occurred, TCR associations were difficult to assign to individual alleles. Three of the identified cytomegalovirus-associated TCR beta chains were confirmed in vitro to be specific for cytomegalovirus antigens. In a later analysis, most CMV-associated TCR beta chains were found to appear HLA-restricted, with HLA associations seemingly driven largely by CMV exposure. Because counts were too low, some 16 rarely observed V segments, including chromosome 9 orphons, were excluded from the earlier analysis of 587 of the donors. A later analysis found that TCR association rates varied across HLA loci, with DRB1 alleles showing the most associated TCRs and HLA-C alleles the fewest. Cytomegalovirus status was reported to be diagnosed by the classifier with high specificity and sensitivity in both the original and validation cohorts. Most TCR sequences were observed very rarely across donors, whereas some public TCRs were present in many individuals. A further reported finding was that TCR beta sequences accurately predicted the HLA-A and HLA-B alleles for most subjects in the first cohort. The only immune exposure information available for the cohort was CMV serostatus. In a later analysis, 15,000 to 20,000 TCR beta sequences were associated with specific HLA alleles at a false discovery rate of 0.05. In this cohort, only TCR beta chains were sequenced, and detectable features were limited by the absence of alpha or paired-chain data. A total of 150 to 200 TCR beta chains were listed by the study as associated with cytomegalovirus. Broadly in line with IMGT annotations, most TCR beta V segments showed up in productive rearrangements about 90% or about 30% of the time in an earlier analysis of around 600 of the donors. Compared with equally common non-associated chains, HLA-associated TCR beta chains in a later analysis were more clonally expanded and had lower generation probabilities. Because HLA typing was missing for some donors at each locus, association tests included only the typed subset. A cluster of highly shared sequence variants was judged likely to represent a technical artifact of the sequencing pipeline. Linkage disequilibrium might explain the correlated functional status among segregating V segments, but an unknown experimental factor could not be excluded. According to the authors, the approach could potentially be generalized to other disease states and immunological phenotypes. In a later genetic analysis, a missense DCLRE1C variant was associated with V-gene and J-gene trimming of TCR beta chains, and the association was replicated in an independent cohort.

The sample consisted of PBMCs. This TCR was recovered from a woman in her twenties or thirties in good health and CMV-seropositive.

The CDR3 has the sequence CACNRGTDMNTEAFF. In nucleotide form, the sequence is TGTGCCTGCAACAGGGGAACGGACATGAACACTGAAGCTTTCTTT. The sequence joins TRBV30 to TRBJ1-1; TRBD1 aligns with 7 central bases. Taken from cysteine to phenylalanine, the CDR3 has 15 residues. Here the CDR3 DNA is all that survives: 45 bases in frame from base 1. V is trimmed back by 6 bases and J by 0 bases, and the junction contains 10 bases that no gene match accounts for. Via the germline V gene (reference sequence), CDR1 is GTSNPN and CDR2 SVGIG.